This passage covers 8 T cell receptor beta chains from one sample sequenced in a study of cytomegalovirus exposure and HLA in healthy donors. TCRdb keeps only in-frame clones here, not all; method: immunoSEQ multiplex PCR. Of about 130,000 clones in the sample, roughly 89% were seen once. Specimen: PBMCs. These receptors all come from a man aged 30-40 years in good health and CMV-seronegative.

The sample holds one count of this clone. This sample includes further DNA sequences coding for the same CDR3. The chain employs TRBV7-2 and TRBJ2-1; 7 bases align to TRBD1. This CDR3 region has 13 residues. Germline lookup yields CDR1 SGHTA and CDR2 FQGNSA. Germline trimming cut 4 bases from V and 6 bases from J; bases unmatched to any gene: 3. Written as DNA, the CDR3 is TGTGCCAGCAGCTCAGACAGGGTCAATGAGCAGTTCTTC. It is translated as CASSSDRVNEQFF.

V usage is TRBV19 and J usage is TRBJ2-5; D might be TRBD2 (5 bases). This CDR3 has 13 residues. V was shortened by 4 bases and J by 5 bases, with 11 bases between the two germline ends. The germline CDR1 and CDR2 sequences are LNHDA and SQIVND (reference sequence). The CDR3 coding sequence is TGTGCCAGTAGTACTACTAGGGCCGAGACCCAGTACTTC. Translated: CASSTTRAETQYF. Full variable domain (missing parts from reference TRBV19 and TRBJ2-5): DGGITQSPKYLFRKEGQNVTLSCEQNLNHDAMYWYRQDPGQGLRLIYYSQIVNDFQKGDIAEGYSVSREKKESFPLTVTSAQKNPTAFYLCASSTTRAETQYFGPGTRLLVL.

V usage is TRBV10-3 and J usage is TRBJ2-2; 12 nucleotides agree with TRBD2. CDR1 is ENHRY, CDR2 SYGVKD, per germline. Germline trimming cut 5 bases from V and 0 bases from J; bases unmatched to any gene: 4. The CDR3 has 17 residues. Written as DNA, the CDR3 is TGTGCCATCAGTTGGACTAGCGGGGCCACGAACACCGGGGAGCTGTTTTTT. Translated: CAISWTSGATNTGELFF.

The V and J genes are TRBV4-1 and TRBJ2-2, with D possibly being TRBD2 (6 bases). This CDR3 is built from 14 residues. Trimming removed 8 bases from V and 1 base from J, with 11 bases in between. CDR1 and CDR2 from the germline V gene are MGHRA and YSYEKL. The CDR3 spells CASAEGLNTGELFF. The CDR3 DNA reads TGCGCCAGCGCGGAGGGATTGAACACCGGGGAGCTGTTTTTT.

The chain recombines TRBV9 with TRBJ2-2; no clear D gene. With 0 bases removed from V and 4 bases from J, the gap between germline ends came to 10 bases. Germline V gives CDR1 SGDLS, CDR2 YYNGEE. This CDR3 region has 15 residues. The CDR3 DNA follows: TGTGCCAGCAGCGTAGAAACAGTCGGCACCGGGGAGCTGTTTTTT. It translates to CASSVETVGTGELFF.

This chain links TRBV14 with TRBJ1-5; the match to TRBD1 covers 8 bases. V shed 1 base and J 4 bases; nucleotides not matched to a gene: 9. This CDR3 is 17 amino acids long. CDR1 and CDR2 from the germline V gene are SGHDN and FVKESK. The CDR3 nucleotides are TGTGCCAGCAGCCAAGTAGGGGCGGACAGGGTGAATCAGCCCCAGCATTTT. The encoded protein is CASSQVGADRVNQPQHF.

This rearrangement joins TRBV5-1 to TRBJ2-7, with unresolved D. Germline loops: CDR1 SGHRS, CDR2 YFSETQ. V shed 0 bases and J shed 3 bases, with 16 bases lying between them. The CDR3 covers 16 residues. CDR3 amino acids: CASSLAGRASIYEQYF. The CDR3 DNA follows: TGCGCCAGCAGCTTGGCTGGCCGAGCGTCCATCTACGAGCAGTACTTC.

The chain links TRBV29-1 to TRBJ2-2; D may be TRBD2 (6 bases). The CDR3 loop spans 14 amino acids. With 7 bases removed from V and 3 bases from J, the gap between germline ends came to 15 bases. Germline CDR1 and CDR2: SQVTM and ANQGSEA. The CDR3 is CSALGGVYTGELFF. The CDR3, as DNA: TGCAGCGCCCTTGGAGGGGTTTACACCGGGGAGCTGTTTTTT.